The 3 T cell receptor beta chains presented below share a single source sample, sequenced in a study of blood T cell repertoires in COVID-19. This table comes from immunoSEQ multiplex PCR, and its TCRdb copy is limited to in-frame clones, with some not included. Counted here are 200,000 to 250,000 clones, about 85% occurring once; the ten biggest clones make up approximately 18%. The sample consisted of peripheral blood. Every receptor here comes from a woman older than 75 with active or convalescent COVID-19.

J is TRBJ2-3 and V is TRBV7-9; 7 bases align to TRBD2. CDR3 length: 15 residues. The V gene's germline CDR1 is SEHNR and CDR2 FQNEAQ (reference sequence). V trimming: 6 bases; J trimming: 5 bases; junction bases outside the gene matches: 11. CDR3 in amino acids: CASRKDGGSIDTQYF. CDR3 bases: TGTGCCAGCAGGAAGGACGGGGGGTCGATAGATACGCAGTATTTT. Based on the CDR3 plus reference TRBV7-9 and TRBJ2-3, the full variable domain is DTGVSQNPRHKITKRGQNVTFRCDPISEHNRLYWYRQTLGQGPEFLTYFQNEAQLEKSRLLSDRFSAERPKGSFSTLEIQRTEQGDSAMYLCASRKDGGSIDTQYFGPGTRLTVL.

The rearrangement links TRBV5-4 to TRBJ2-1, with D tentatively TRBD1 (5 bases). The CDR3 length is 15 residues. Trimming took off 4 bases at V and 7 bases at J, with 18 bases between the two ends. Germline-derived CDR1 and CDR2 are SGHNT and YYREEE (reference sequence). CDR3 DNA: TGTGCCAGCAGCGCCCCAAGGGGTAACGGGAATGAGCAGTTCTTC. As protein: CASSAPRGNGNEQFF.

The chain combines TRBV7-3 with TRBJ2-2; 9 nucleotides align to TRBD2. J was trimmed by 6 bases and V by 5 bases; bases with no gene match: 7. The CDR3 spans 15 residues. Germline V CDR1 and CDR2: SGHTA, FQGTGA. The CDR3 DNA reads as TGTGCCAGCAGCCCCTCAGGCGGGGGGGCCGGGGAGCTGTTTTTT. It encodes CASSPSGGGAGELFF.